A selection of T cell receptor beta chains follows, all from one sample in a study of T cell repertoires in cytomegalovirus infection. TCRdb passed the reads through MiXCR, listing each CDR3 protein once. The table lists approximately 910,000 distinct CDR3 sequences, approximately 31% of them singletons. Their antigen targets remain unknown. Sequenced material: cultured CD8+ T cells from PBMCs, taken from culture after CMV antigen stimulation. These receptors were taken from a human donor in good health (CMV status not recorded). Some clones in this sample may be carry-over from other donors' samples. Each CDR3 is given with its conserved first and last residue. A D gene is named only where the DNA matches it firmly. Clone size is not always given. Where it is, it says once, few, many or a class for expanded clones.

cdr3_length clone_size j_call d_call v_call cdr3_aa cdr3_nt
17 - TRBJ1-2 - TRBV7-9 CASRIARAGWGNYGYTF TGTGCCAGCCGAATCGCTAGAGCAGGGTGGGGTAACTATGGCTACACCTTC
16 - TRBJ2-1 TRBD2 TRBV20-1 CSASPRTSGEYNEQFF TGCAGTGCTAGCCCTCGGACTAGCGGGGAGTACAATGAGCAGTTCTTC
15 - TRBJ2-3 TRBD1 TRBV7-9 CASRTRQGPSDTQYF TGTGCCAGCAGAACGAGACAGGGCCCCTCAGATACGCAGTATTTT
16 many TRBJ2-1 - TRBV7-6 CASSPAFGSTSDEQFF TGTGCCAGCAGCCCCGCCTTTGGATCTACCAGCGATGAGCAGTTCTTC
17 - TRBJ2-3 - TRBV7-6 CASSLGGLLVGTDTQYF TGTGCCAGCAGCTTAGGGGGACTCTTAGTGGGCACAGATACGCAGTATTTT
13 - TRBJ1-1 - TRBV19 CASRRDGNTEAFF TGTGCCAGTAGACGGGACGGAAACACTGAAGCTTTCTTT
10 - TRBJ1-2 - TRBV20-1 CSARDYGYTF TGCAGTGCTAGAGATTATGGCTACACCTTC
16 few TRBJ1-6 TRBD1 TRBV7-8 CASSLVPGQGNSPLHF TGTGCCAGCAGCTTAGTCCCGGGACAGGGGAATTCACCCCTCCACTTT
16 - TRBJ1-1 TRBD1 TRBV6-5 CASSYSQGAKMAEAFF TGTGCCAGCAGTTACTCGCAGGGGGCTAAAATGGCTGAAGCTTTCTTT
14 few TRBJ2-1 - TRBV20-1 CSARDFSSFDEQFF TGCAGTGCTAGAGATTTCTCCTCATTCGATGAGCAGTTCTTC
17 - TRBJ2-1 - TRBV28 CASSSRSQGGEGNEQFF TGTGCCAGCAGTTCCCGAAGCCAGGGGGGGGAGGGGAATGAGCAGTTCTTC